This TCR beta chain was captured in a study of breast tumors, draining lymph nodes, adjacent tissues. Germline CDR1 and CDR2: SNHLY and FYNNEI. The CDR3 has 16 residues. The V and J ends lost 6 bases and 8 bases, in that order; junction bases with no gene match: 13. Axillary draining lymph nodes of breast cancer patients supplied the node samples. TCRdb recomputed calls from the multiplex PCR reads with MiXCR, one row per CDR3 protein. The repertoire holds about 180,000 distinct CDR3 sequences, around 33% seen once, with about 3.7% in the top ten. V usage is TRBV2 and J usage is TRBJ1-2; the match to TRBD1 covers 12 bases. The receptor was derived from a female donor with breast cancer. Some clones in this sample may be carry-over from other donors' samples. The material sequenced was axillary lymph node tissue. The CDR3 protein is CASRGTSGTGGVGYTF. The CDR3 DNA is TGTGCCAGCAGGGGGACCAGTGGGACAGGGGGCGTAGGCTACACCTTC.